The entry below describes one TCR beta chain. CDR3 length: 16 residues. CDR1 is SGHVS and CDR2 is FQNEAQ in the germline V gene. TCRdb re-called the 5' RACE reads; one entry per CDR3 protein, DNA not given. The table for this sample gives approximately 110,000 distinct CDR3 sequences. The source of the sample is a study of monozygotic twins with inflammatory bowel disease. This clonotype was sampled from a human donor with ulcerative colitis or Crohn's disease, or a healthy co-twin of an affected twin (not recorded which). V is TRBV7-8 and J is TRBJ2-2. Material: blood. This CDR3 is CASSLQLATNTGELFF.